This TCR beta chain was sequenced for a study of cytomegalovirus exposure and HLA in healthy donors (dated 2017 in TCRdb). A note on the overall study: An earlier analysis of some 550 of the donors reported 250 to 350 Gb of sequence data and 100 million to 130 million unique TCR beta sequences from about 200 million T cells. An early release covering just under 650 HLA-typed donors comprised about 300 gigabases of sequencing data and roughly 85 million unique TCR sequences. Of the 300 to 500 genotyped donors, 75% to 85% were placed in the genetic ancestry cluster associated with self-reported Caucasian donors. The aim of the study was to test whether cataloging public T cell receptors could identify signatures of past pathogen exposure. Using immunosequencing, the study profiled T cell repertoires from 500 to 800 subjects and related those repertoires to cytomegalovirus serostatus. A separate validation cohort of about 110 different subjects was used in addition to the roughly 670-subject first cohort. To predict cytomegalovirus infection status, the study combined high-throughput TCR immunosequencing, statistical association of individual TCRs with disease status, and machine learning. A later analysis re-analyzed previously published TCR beta repertoires from 500 to 700 donors and added high-resolution HLA genotyping to study TCR occurrence patterns. The later analysis used no new phenotypic data to find candidate immune exposures, relying instead on TCR beta sequences and their occurrence across donors. An earlier analysis of about 600 of the donors used high-throughput TCR beta sequencing to judge whether each TCR beta V gene segment behaved as functional or pseudogenic. Donor age, sex, ethnicity and CMV serostatus were compiled together with the repertoire data. In a later genetic analysis, genome-wide SNP genotypes for about 55% of the roughly 700 donors were used, and that subset was treated as a discovery cohort. Every discovery cohort repertoire had been produced on one sequencing platform. Both class I and class II loci were covered by HLA typing, at four-digit resolution. Typing coverage varied by locus: roughly 629-630 donors for A, B, C, DRB1 and DQB1; roughly 510 for DQA1; more than 600 for DPA1; approximately 470 for DPB1. A handful of DR-DQ haplotypes were treated as single units for association and clustering because of strong linkage in the cohort. Among a few hundred genotyped donors of the cohort, an average of roughly 240,000 unique TCR beta nucleotide sequences were sequenced per donor, roughly 18% of them non-productive. Summary of the overall study and its limitations: A total of around 150 TCR beta chains were listed by the study as associated with cytomegalovirus. Most TCR sequences were observed very rarely across donors, whereas some public TCRs were present in many individuals. Because HLA typing was missing for some donors at each locus, association tests included only the typed subset. Correlated functional status among segregating V segments might be attributable to linkage disequilibrium, but an unknown experimental factor could not be ruled out. The presence/absence analyses assumed that sequencing depth was roughly uniform across donors, and that assumption may not be true. When HLA alleles, especially DR and DQ, strongly co-occurred, attributing TCR associations to individual alleles was difficult. The only immune exposure information available for the cohort was CMV serostatus. A further reported finding was that TCR beta sequences accurately predicted the HLA-A and HLA-B alleles for most subjects in the first cohort. In a later genetic analysis, fewer N-insertions in productive TCRs were reported among donors in an Asian-associated ancestry cluster than the approximately 710-donor mean. In an earlier analysis of about 600 of the donors, most TCR beta V segments appeared in productive rearrangements about 87% or about 30% of the time, broadly matching IMGT annotations. A few of the identified cytomegalovirus-associated TCR beta chains were confirmed in vitro to be specific for cytomegalovirus antigens. The classifier was reported to diagnose cytomegalovirus status with high specificity and sensitivity in both the original cohort and the validation cohort. A cluster of highly shared sequence variants was judged likely to represent a technical artifact of the sequencing pipeline. Because counts were too low, about 15 rarely observed V segments, including chromosome 9 orphons, were left out of the earlier analysis of about 620 of the donors. Some IMGT-functional V segments, including TRBV6-2 and TRBV6-3, could not be distinguished by the 87-base-pair reads and were therefore excluded. In this cohort, only TCR beta chains were sequenced, and detectable features were limited by the absence of alpha or paired-chain data. A later analysis found that most CMV-associated TCR beta chains appeared HLA-restricted, with HLA associations seemingly driven largely by CMV exposure. In a later genetic analysis, a missense DCLRE1C variant was associated with V-gene and J-gene trimming of TCR beta chains, and the association was replicated in an independent cohort. In a later analysis, HLA-associated TCR beta chains showed more clonal expansion and lower generation probabilities than non-associated chains that were equally common. A later analysis found that TCR association rates varied across HLA loci, with DRB1 alleles showing the most associated TCRs and HLA-C alleles the fewest. A later analysis reported that several top co-occurrence clusters appeared linked to parvovirus B19, influenza, CMV and Epstein-Barr virus. Specific HLA alleles were associated with about 17,000 TCR beta sequences at a false discovery rate of 0.05 in a later analysis. The authors suggested that the approach could potentially be generalized to other disease states and immunological phenotypes.

The cohort consisted of 600 to 750 healthy bone marrow donors. At the time of sampling, every cohort member was nominally healthy, though immune exposures that went unrecorded were likely present. The donor was CMV seropositive and was included in the group of 270 or so seropositive cohort members. A peripheral blood sample was collected from each donor, and TCR beta sequencing was performed on peripheral blood mononuclear cells. The Qiagen DNeasy Blood Extraction Kit was used to extract genomic DNA from the blood cell samples. As regards this clone: Its antigen target is currently unknown. Qualities for individual bases were not recorded, and no much larger clone is one base off.

Library construction relied on the immunoSEQ multiplex PCR assay. The multiplex PCR relied on a mix of 60 forward primers for TCR Vbeta segments and 13 reverse primers for TCR Jbeta segments. The CDR3 region of rearranged TCR beta genes was amplified from genomic DNA with a multiplex PCR assay. The Illumina HiSeq System was used to sequence the amplified TCR beta libraries as 87-base-pair reads. Under the source paper's analysis protocol: Across the 500 to 750 repertoires, a later analysis counted 80 million or so unique TCR beta chains, approximately 10 million of which were shared by at least two donors. Raw reads were error-corrected and collapsed into unique sequences by a nearest-neighbor algorithm in which closely related sequences were merged to remove PCR and sequencing errors. CDR3 sequences were aligned to IMGT reference sequences to assign V, D and J gene segments. For a sequence to be retained, at least a six-nucleotide match to both a V gene segment and a J gene segment was required. Rearrangements were called productive when the CDR3 lacked stop codons and stayed in frame with V and J; all others were non-productive. Following IMGT convention, CDR3 was defined as the stretch from the second conserved V-encoded cysteine up to the conserved J-encoded phenylalanine. The earlier analysis of about 560 of the donors excluded any sequence lacking an unambiguous match to a single V gene segment. In an earlier analysis of some 590 of the donors, a V segment was called functional when productive rearrangements were above 56.7%, and segregating when the standard deviation between donors exceeded 5%. A statistical classification framework was built to diagnose cytomegalovirus status from the catalog of TCR beta chain sequences. V and J gene assignment, in a later analysis, came from comparing TCR nucleotide sequences with IMGT/GENE-DB human TR gene sequences. The TCRdist pipeline was used in a later analysis to assign CDR3 sequences and most-parsimonious VDJ recombination scenarios. In a later analysis, each TCR beta chain was defined by its CDR3 amino acid sequence together with its V-gene family, and reads lacking a unique V-gene family were excluded. As a way to deal with suspected cross-contamination and a sequencing artifact, a later analysis dropped hundreds of nucleotide sequences that were highly shared and had low generation probability. For each public chain, a later analysis derived a clonal expansion index from normalized ranks of inferred template counts within each repertoire. Generation probabilities in a later analysis came from a VDJ recombination model fitted to out-of-frame rearrangements, and those results were checked against IGoR. Hypergeometric tests were used in a later analysis to score TCR-TCR, TCR-HLA and TCR-CMV co-occurrence, with a repertoire-size bias correction applied to the TCR pairs. A later analysis estimated false discovery rates by permuting HLA or CMV assignments 20 times. In a later analysis, co-occurring TCRs were grouped using DBSCAN, with TCRdist sequence similarity added in when clustering inside HLA-allele-positive subsets. Repertoires with fewer than 30,000 or more than 120,000 public chains, plus five repertoires with anomalous nucleotide sharing, were excluded from co-occurrence clustering. Not all clones reach the TCRdb copy of this immuneACCESS table, which keeps in-frame sequences only. Checked studies attribute under half of the gap to unresolved V genes and leave the rest unexplained. V, J and clone size reflect that table, while D and trimming were determined from the DNA. The sample table holds over 80,000 clones, of which roughly 79% were seen once. Clones ranked in the top ten supply 13% to 15% of the sample.

The CDR3 measures 13 amino acids from cysteine to phenylalanine. The CDR3 DNA has 39 bases and is translated from base 1. The germline V gene specifies SGHVS as CDR1 and FQNEAQ as CDR2. V loses 6 bases of germline sequence and J loses 7 bases, and the interval between the two ends is 13 bases. The TCR sequence derives from a woman aged 65 to 85 in good health and CMV-seropositive. What was sequenced was PBMCs. This chain is built from TRBV7-8 and TRBJ1-5; the D gene cannot be named for sure. The CDR3 region: CASRQAGNQPQHF. The nucleotide sequence reads as follows: TGTGCCAGCAGACAAGCAGGTAACCAGCCCCAGCATTTT.